This TCR beta chain was obtained from a study of early T cells in non-severe SARS-CoV-2 infection. Study-wide background: Chains were unpaired, as sequencing was done on bulk RNA from unsorted whole blood. Study-wide results and limits: Private and CD4 specificities were missed by VDJdb matching, skewed to anti-spike CD8.

V gave up 2 bases and J gave up 4 bases, with 16 bases separating them. CDR3 length: 16 amino acids. From germline, CDR1 is SGHDT and CDR2 YYEEEE. This clonotype turned up a few times. The antigen is unknown. TCRdb redid the calling of the 5' RACE reads with MiXCR, one entry per CDR3 protein. In the table there are about 97,000 distinct CDR3 sequences, around 10% of which are singletons. The sample here was whole blood, taken at baseline. This clonotype was obtained from an adult who was a healthcare worker with PCR-confirmed SARS-CoV-2 infection or an uninfected control (not recorded which). The chain employs TRBV5-6 and TRBJ2-1, with D perhaps matching TRBD2 (6 bases). CDR3 sequence (DNA): TGTGCCAGCAGCTTTGGGACGCGGGACCAGTACAATGAGCAGTTCTTC. Translating it yields CASSFGTRDQYNEQFF. Drawing the rest from reference TRBV5-6 and TRBJ2-1, the complete variable domain is DAGVTQSPTHLIKTRGQQVTLRCSPKSGHDTVSWYQQALGQGPQFIFQYYEEEERQRGNFPDRFSGHQFPNYSSELNVNALLLGDSALYLCASSFGTRDQYNEQFFGPGTRLTVL.